The 8 T cell receptor beta chains listed next were all sequenced from one sample in a study of T cell changes during pregnancy in multiple sclerosis. Profiling relied on immunoSEQ multiplex PCR, and the TCRdb table lists in-frame clones only, not all of them. Of over 50,000 clones in the sample, around 90% were seen once. The sequencing used peripheral blood, collected in the first trimester of pregnancy. Receptors originate from a female donor with multiple sclerosis, enrolled in a pregnancy study.

The rearrangement uses TRBV25-1 and TRBJ2-3, with D possibly being TRBD2 (6 bases). The CDR3 runs 15 residues. V was clipped by 6 bases and J by 2 bases, with 15 bases between them. Germline lookup yields CDR1 MGHDK and CDR2 SYGVNS. The CDR3, as DNA: TGTGCCAGCAGGGCCCCCAGCGGGTTCACAGATACGCAGTATTTT. Translation: CASRAPSGFTDTQYF. The variable domain in full, with the rest retrieved from reference TRBV25-1 and TRBJ2-3, is EADIYQTPRYLVIGTGKKITLECSQTMGHDKMYWYQQDPGMELHLIHYSYGVNSTEKGDLSSESTVSRIRTEHFPLTLESARPSHTSQYLCASRAPSGFTDTQYFGPGTRLTVL.

This chain joins TRBV5-1 and TRBJ2-7; 8 bases agree with TRBD1. CDR3 size: 14 residues. Trimming cost V 7 bases and J 2 bases; bases outside gene matches: 8. From germline, CDR1 is SGHRS and CDR2 YFSETQ. The CDR3 DNA is TGCGCCAGCCACCGGGACAGGACGACCTACGAGCAGTACTTC. Protein sequence: CASHRDRTTYEQYF.

The CDR3 sequence: CASRKGQNYGYTF. DNA for the CDR3: TGTGCCAGTAGGAAAGGACAGAACTATGGCTACACCTTC. This chain uses TRBV19 with TRBJ1-2; tentative D call: TRBD1 (6 bases). The CDR3 totals 13 residues. The V gene lost 6 bases and the J gene lost 2 bases, with 10 bases spanning the gap. Germline-derived CDR1 and CDR2 are LNHDA and SQIVND (reference sequence).

The gene calls are TRBV18 and TRBJ2-7; TRBD2 agrees at 8 bases. The CDR3 covers 13 residues. The V gene end was trimmed by 8 bases and the J gene end by 5 bases; junction bases not matched to a gene: 8. Looked up from germline, CDR1 is KGHSH and CDR2 is LQKENI. CDR3 in DNA: TGTGCCAGCGCAAAGGGGACTAGTAACGAGCAGTACTTC. This encodes CASAKGTSNEQYF.

CDR3 in amino acids: CASSVDSPDLAGATDTQYF. The CDR3 region has the DNA TGTGCCAGCAGCGTAGACAGCCCCGACCTAGCGGGAGCCACAGATACGCAGTATTTT. V gene TRBV9 combines with J gene TRBJ2-3, with 10 nucleotides matching TRBD2. The CDR3 spans 19 residues. J gave up 2 bases and V 0 bases, and 12 bases lay outside the gene matches. Germline CDR1 SGDLS, CDR2 YYNGEE.

CDR3 amino acids: CAWSVGTGDHPANEKLFF. The DNA for the CDR3 is TGTGCCTGGAGTGTAGGGACAGGGGACCACCCGGCTAATGAAAAACTGTTTTTT. The rearrangement uses TRBV30 and TRBJ1-4, with 10 bases identical to TRBD1. Germline V gene sequence: CDR1 GTSNPN, CDR2 SVGIG (reference sequence). V lost 0 bases, J lost 3 bases, and 10 bases stayed unmatched. The CDR3 consists of 18 residues.

This chain links TRBV29-1 with TRBJ1-2; the match to TRBD1 covers 10 bases. V lost 4 bases, J lost 8 bases, and 7 bases stayed unmatched. This CDR3 contains 13 residues. CDR1 is SQVTM, CDR2 ANQGSEA, per germline. The CDR3 coding sequence is TGCAGCGTTGCTAAGACAGGGGGCGACGGCTACACCTTC. Translating it yields CSVAKTGGDGYTF.

The gene calls are TRBV6-5 and TRBJ2-7; D gene unclear. V was shortened by 0 bases and J by 1 base, with 10 bases between the two germline ends. This CDR3 comprises 15 residues. From germline, CDR1 is MNHEY and CDR2 SVGAGI. The CDR3 protein is CASSYSIERSYEQYF. Here the CDR3 DNA reads TGTGCCAGCAGTTACTCGATTGAGCGATCCTACGAGCAGTACTTC.